This TCR beta chain was sequenced during a study of blood T cell repertoires in COVID-19. Study details: COVID-19 samples from acute and convalescent phases originated in the United States, Italy and Spain.

The CDR3 contains 15 residues. The ends lost 8 bases at V and 6 bases at J; junction bases unmatched: 11. CDR1 is MGHRA, CDR2 YSYEKL, per germline. Using immunoSEQ multiplex PCR, the repertoire was profiled, and TCRdb retains in-frame clones only, with some absent. The sample contains a few hundred thousand clones, around 84% of which appear only once. Specimen: PBMCs or T cells enriched from blood (not recorded which). This receptor was obtained from a man aged 25-40 years with acute COVID-19. The chain recombines TRBV4-1 with TRBJ2-2; 8 bases align to TRBD2. The DNA of the CDR3 is TGCGCCAGCTCTTCGCCCGGGACTAGACCCGGGGAGCTGTTTTTT. It is translated as CASSSPGTRPGELFF.